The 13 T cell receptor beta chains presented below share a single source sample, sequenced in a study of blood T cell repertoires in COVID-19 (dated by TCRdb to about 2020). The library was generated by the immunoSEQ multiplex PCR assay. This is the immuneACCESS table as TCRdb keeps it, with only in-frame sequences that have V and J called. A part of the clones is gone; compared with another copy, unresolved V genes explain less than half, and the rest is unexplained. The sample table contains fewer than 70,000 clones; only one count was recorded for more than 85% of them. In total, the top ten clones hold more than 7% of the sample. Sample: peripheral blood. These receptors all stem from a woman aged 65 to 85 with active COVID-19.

CDR3 residues: CASSYGQGEDEQYF. Written as DNA, the CDR3 is TGTGCCAGCAGTTATGGGCAGGGGGAGGACGAGCAGTACTTC. The rearrangement uses TRBV6-5 and TRBJ2-7, with D possibly being TRBD1 (7 bases). From germline, CDR1 is MNHEY and CDR2 SVGAGI. This CDR3 contains 14 residues. V lost 3 bases and J 5 bases, leaving 14 bases between the germline ends.

CDR3 coding DNA: TGTGCCAGCAGTTTGGAGACTAGCGGGACCCAGGTCTACGAGCAGTACTTC. Protein: CASSLETSGTQVYEQYF. The V gene is TRBV28, the J gene TRBJ2-7; TRBD2 agrees at 11 bases. J lost 3 bases, V lost 3 bases, and 10 bases had no gene match. The CDR3 runs 17 residues. Germline V gene sequence: CDR1 MDHEN, CDR2 SYDVKM.

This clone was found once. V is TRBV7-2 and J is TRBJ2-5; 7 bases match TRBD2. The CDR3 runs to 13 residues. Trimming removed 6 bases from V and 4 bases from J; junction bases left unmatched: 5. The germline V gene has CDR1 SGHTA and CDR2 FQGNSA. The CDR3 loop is CASRTSGAETQYF. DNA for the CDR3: TGTGCCAGCAGGACGAGCGGGGCAGAGACCCAGTACTTC.

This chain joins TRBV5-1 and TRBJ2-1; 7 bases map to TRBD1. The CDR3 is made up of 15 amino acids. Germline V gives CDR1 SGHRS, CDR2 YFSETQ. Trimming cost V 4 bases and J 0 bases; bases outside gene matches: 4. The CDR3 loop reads CASSKQGNSYNEQFF. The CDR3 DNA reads TGCGCCAGCAGCAAACAGGGGAACTCCTACAATGAGCAGTTCTTC.

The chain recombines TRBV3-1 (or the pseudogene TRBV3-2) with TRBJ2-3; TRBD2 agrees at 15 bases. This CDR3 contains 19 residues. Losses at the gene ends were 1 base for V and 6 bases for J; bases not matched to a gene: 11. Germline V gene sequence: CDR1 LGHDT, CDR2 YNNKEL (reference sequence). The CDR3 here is CASSQGPPGLAGGLDTQYF. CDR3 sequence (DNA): TGTGCCAGCAGCCAAGGCCCTCCGGGACTAGCGGGAGGTCTGGATACGCAGTATTTT.

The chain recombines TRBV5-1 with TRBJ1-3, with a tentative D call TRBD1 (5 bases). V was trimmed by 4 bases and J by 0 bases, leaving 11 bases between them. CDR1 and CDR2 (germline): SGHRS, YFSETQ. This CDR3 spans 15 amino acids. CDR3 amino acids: CASSVTGDSGNTIYF. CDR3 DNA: TGCGCCAGCAGCGTTACAGGAGACTCTGGAAACACCATATATTTT.

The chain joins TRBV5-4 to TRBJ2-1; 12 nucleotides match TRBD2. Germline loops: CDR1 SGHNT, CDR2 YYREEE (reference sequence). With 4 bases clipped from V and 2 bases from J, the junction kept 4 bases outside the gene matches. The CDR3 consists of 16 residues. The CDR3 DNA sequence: TGTGCCAGCAGCCTACTAGCGGGAGGTACCTACAATGAGCAGTTCTTC. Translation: CASSLLAGGTYNEQFF.

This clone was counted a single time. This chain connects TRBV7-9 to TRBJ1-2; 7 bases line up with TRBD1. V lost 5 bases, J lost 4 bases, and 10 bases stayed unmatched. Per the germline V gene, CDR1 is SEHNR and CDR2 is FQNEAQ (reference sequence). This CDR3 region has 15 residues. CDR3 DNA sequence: TGTGCCAGCAGCCCTAGGGGCACAGGGGCCTATGGCTACACCTTC. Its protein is CASSPRGTGAYGYTF.

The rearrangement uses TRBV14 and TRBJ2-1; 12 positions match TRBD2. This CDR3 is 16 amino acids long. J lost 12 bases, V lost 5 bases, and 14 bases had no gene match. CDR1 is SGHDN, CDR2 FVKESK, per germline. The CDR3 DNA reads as TGTGCCAGCAGCAGAAGACTAGCGGGAGCTGGGATAGGGCAGTTCTTC. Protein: CASSRRLAGAGIGQFF.

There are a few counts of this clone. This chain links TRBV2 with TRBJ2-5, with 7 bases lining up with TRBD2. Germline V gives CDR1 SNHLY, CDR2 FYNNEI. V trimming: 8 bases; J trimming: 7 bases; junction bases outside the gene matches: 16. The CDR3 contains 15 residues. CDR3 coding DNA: TGTGCCAGCGCCGCGGGAGTTGGGGTAAGAGGGACCCAGTACTTC. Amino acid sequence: CASAAGVGVRGTQYF.

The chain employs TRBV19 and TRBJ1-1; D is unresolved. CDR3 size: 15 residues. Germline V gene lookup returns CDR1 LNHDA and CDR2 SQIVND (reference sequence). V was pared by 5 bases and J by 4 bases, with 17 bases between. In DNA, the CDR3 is TGTGCCAGTAGTCCAACCGGGGAGGGAAGCACTGAAGCTTTCTTT. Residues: CASSPTGEGSTEAFF.

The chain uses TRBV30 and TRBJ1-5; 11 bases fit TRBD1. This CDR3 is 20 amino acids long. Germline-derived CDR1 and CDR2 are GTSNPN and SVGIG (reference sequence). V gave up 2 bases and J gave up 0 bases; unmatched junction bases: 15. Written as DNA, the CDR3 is TGTGCCTGGAGTCGGACCCGGGACAGGGGGTATTGGGATAGCAATCAGCCCCAGCATTTT. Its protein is CAWSRTRDRGYWDSNQPQHF.

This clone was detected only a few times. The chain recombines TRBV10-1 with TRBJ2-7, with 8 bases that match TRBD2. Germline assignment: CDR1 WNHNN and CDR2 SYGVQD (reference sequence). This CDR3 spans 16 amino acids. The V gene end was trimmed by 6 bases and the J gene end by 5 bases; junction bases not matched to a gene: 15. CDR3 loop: CASSDPGGVHPDEQYF. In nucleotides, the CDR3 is TGCGCCAGCAGCGACCCCGGGGGGGTCCATCCCGACGAGCAGTACTTC.